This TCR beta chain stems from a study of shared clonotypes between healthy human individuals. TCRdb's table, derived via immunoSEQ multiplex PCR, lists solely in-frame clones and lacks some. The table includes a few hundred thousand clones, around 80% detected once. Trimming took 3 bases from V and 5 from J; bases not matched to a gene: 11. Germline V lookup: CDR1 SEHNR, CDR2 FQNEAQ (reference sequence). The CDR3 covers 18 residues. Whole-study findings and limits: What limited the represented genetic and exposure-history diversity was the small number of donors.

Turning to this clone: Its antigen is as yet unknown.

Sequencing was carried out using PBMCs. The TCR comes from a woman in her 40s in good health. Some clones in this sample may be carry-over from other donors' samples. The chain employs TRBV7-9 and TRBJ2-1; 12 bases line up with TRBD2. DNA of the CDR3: TGTGCCAGCAGCTTCCCCCCGAGACTAGCGGGAGATCACAATGAGCAGTTCTTC. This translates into CASSFPPRLAGDHNEQFF.